This TCR beta chain emerged from a study of blood T cell repertoires in COVID-19. Study details: Sources were T cells, B-cell-depleted T cells, or PBMCs; the material itself was cDNA or gDNA.

This CDR3 region has 14 residues. Trimming took off 0 bases at V and 8 bases at J, with 10 bases between the two ends. Germline loops: CDR1 MNHEY, CDR2 SVGAGI. Here immunoSEQ multiplex PCR was the method, and the copy in TCRdb shows in-frame clones only, minus some. Among tens of thousands of clones listed, around 88% were seen once. The TCR comes from a woman of 80 years or more with active or convalescent COVID-19. The genes are TRBV6-5 and TRBJ1-4; no clear D gene. The sequencing input was peripheral blood. CDR3 amino acids: CASSYSPRGEKLFF. CDR3 sequence (DNA): TGTGCCAGCAGTTACTCCCCCCGGGGAGAAAAACTGTTTTTT.